The rows below give T cell receptor beta chains drawn from one sample of a study of T cells in Graves' hyperthyroidism and ophthalmopathy. TCRdb recomputed calls from the multiplex PCR reads with MiXCR, one row per CDR3 protein. The sample holds a few hundred thousand distinct CDR3 sequences, around 20% seen once. Sequenced input: blood. These receptors were obtained from a man younger than 35 with Graves' hyperthyroidism. The CDR3 runs from the conserved cysteine through the conserved F or W. A D gene is named only where the DNA matches it firmly. Clone size is stated in some rows and not others, as once, few, many or a class when expanded.

>NA|many|TRBV19|TRBJ1-5
TGTGCCAGTATCCATACCGGGGAGGGCAATCAGCCCCAGCATTTT
CASIHTGEGNQPQHF
>NA|NA|TRBV11-2|TRBJ2-7
TGTGCTAGCAGCGCGACGAACTCGGACTACGAGCAGTACTTC
CASSATNSDYEQYF
>NA|many|TRBV3-1|TRBJ2-5
TGTGCCAGCACCGGAGGGACGGTGGCCCAAGAGACCCAGTACTTC
CASTGGTVAQETQYF
>NA|many|TRBV12-3/TRBV12-4|TRBJ1-1
TGTGCCAGCAGCCGATGGAGCGCTGAAGCTTTCTTT
CASSRWSAEAFF
>NA|NA|TRBV4-1|TRBJ1-3
TGCGCCAGCAGCCGACTTCCGGGACTGAAGGAAACAGCCATATATTTT
CASSRLPGLKETAIYF
>TRBD2|many|TRBV6-2/TRBV6-3|TRBJ2-5
TGTGCCAGCAGTTACTCGACTAGCGGGGCAGAGACCCAGTACTTC
CASSYSTSGAETQYF
>TRBD1|NA|TRBV30|TRBJ2-5
TGTGCCTGGACCCGGACAGGGGCCAGCAGGGAGACCCAGTACTTC
CAWTRTGASRETQYF
>NA|NA|TRBV28|TRBJ1-5
TGTGCCAGCAGTTTAACGGACCGGCCCCAGCATTTT
CASSLTDRPQHF
>TRBD2|many|TRBV30|TRBJ2-7
TGTGCCTGGAGTGGAGCGGGGGTGTCCTACGAGCAGTACTTC
CAWSGAGVSYEQYF
>NA|NA|TRBV11-1|TRBJ2-7
TGTGCCAGCAGCTCCTCACTTTCCAGGTTCAGCTCCTACGAGCAGTACTTC
CASSSSLSRFSSYEQYF
>NA|many|TRBV12-3/TRBV12-4|TRBJ1-6
TGTGCCAGCAAGGATCGGCAGGGGATCTATTCACCCCTCCACTTT
CASKDRQGIYSPLHF
>TRBD1|many|TRBV6-2/TRBV6-3|TRBJ1-2
TGTGCCAGCAGTTACGTCGACAGGGACGATGGCTACACCTTC
CASSYVDRDDGYTF
>NA|few|TRBV2|TRBJ2-1
TGTGCCAGCAGTGTACTTGGGGGGTTAAACCCCACCTACAATGAGCAGTTCTTC
CASSVLGGLNPTYNEQFF
>NA|NA|TRBV25-1|TRBJ2-7
TGTGCCAGCAGTCCTTCCCCAGGGGGGAAGGGTCAGCAGCCTGCCTACGAGCAGTACTTC
CASSPSPGGKGQQPAYEQYF
>NA|many|TRBV18|TRBJ1-5
TGTGCCAGCTCACTTGGCGGGGGAGGGGTGGATCAGCCCCAGCATTTT
CASSLGGGGVDQPQHF
>NA|NA|TRBV11-1|TRBJ2-7
TGTGCCAGCAGCCCCGGCGGGGGGACAGAACTCTACGAGCAGTACTTC
CASSPGGGTELYEQYF
>TRBD1|many|TRBV4-1|TRBJ1-3
TGCGCCAGCAGCCGACCCCCGCCCCACAGGGGTGGAAACACCATATATTTT
CASSRPPPHRGGNTIYF
>NA|many|TRBV7-9|TRBJ1-2
TGTGCCAGCAGCTTAGTCGGGACACTTTACACCTTC
CASSLVGTLYTF
>NA|many|TRBV10-2|TRBJ1-2
TGCGCCAGCAGTGAAGTTGGGGGGAAGTATGGCTACACCTTC
CASSEVGGKYGYTF
>NA|few|TRBV12-3/TRBV12-4|TRBJ2-2
TGTGCCAGCAGTTCCCCCGGGACACCTGGGGAGCTGTTTTTT
CASSSPGTPGELFF
>TRBD1|NA|TRBV6-1|TRBJ1-5
TGTGCCAGCAGCGGATTAACAGGGGGCCGGCAGCCCCAGCATTTT
CASSGLTGGRQPQHF
>NA|many|TRBV11-2|TRBJ2-5
TGTGCCAGCAGCTTATTTATGTTCCCGGTTGGGCAAGAGACCCAGTACTTC
CASSLFMFPVGQETQYF
>NA|many|TRBV28|TRBJ1-1
TGTGCCAGCAGTCTTTTGACAGACACTGAAGCTTTCTTT
CASSLLTDTEAFF
>NA|many|TRBV30|TRBJ2-7
TGTGCCTTCGGGGTCGTCACCTACGAGCAGTACTTC
CAFGVVTYEQYF
>TRBD1|many|TRBV20-1|TRBJ1-5
TGCAGCGTTACAGGGGAAGGCAATCAGCCCCAGCATTTT
CSVTGEGNQPQHF
>TRBD1|many|TRBV7-2|TRBJ1-1
TGTGCCAGCAGCTACCAGACAGGGGTAAACACTGAAGCTTTCTTT
CASSYQTGVNTEAFF
>TRBD1|NA|TRBV29-1|TRBJ1-2
TGCAGCGTTGACCCCACAGGGGAAGTCTATGGCTACACCTTC
CSVDPTGEVYGYTF
>NA|few|TRBV6-5|TRBJ2-2
TGTGCCAACAGTTACTTGGGCGGCGCGAACACCGGGGAGCTGTTTTTT
CANSYLGGANTGELFF
>NA|NA|TRBV18|TRBJ1-1
TGTGCCAGCTCACCACCTAAGATGCGGCCGAACACTGAAGCTTTCTTT
CASSPPKMRPNTEAFF
>NA|few|TRBV18|TRBJ1-1
TGTGCCAGCTCCCTAAGGACAGATTCGAACACTGAAGCTTTCTTT
CASSLRTDSNTEAFF
>NA|many|TRBV15|TRBJ1-5
TGTGCCACCAGCAGAGATTGGAGACAGAATCAGCCCCAGCATTTT
CATSRDWRQNQPQHF
>NA|many|TRBV19|TRBJ1-1
TGTGCCAGTAGTATAGGGGGACGGCTGACTGAAGCTTTCTTT
CASSIGGRLTEAFF
>TRBD1|many|TRBV6-1|TRBJ1-2
TGTGCCAGCAGTCCGGATCAGGGGGGCGTAAATGGCTACACCTTC
CASSPDQGGVNGYTF
>NA|many|TRBV6-9|TRBJ1-5
TGTGCCAGCAGTTCCCGACAGGAACCCGGGAGCAATCAGCCCCAGCATTTT
CASSSRQEPGSNQPQHF
>NA|many|TRBV12-3/TRBV12-4|TRBJ2-7
TGTGCCAGCAGTTTGAAAGGCGAGCAGTACTTC
CASSLKGEQYF
>NA|many|TRBV6-1|TRBJ2-7
TGTGCCAGCACTCGGGGTGTAGCCTACGAGCAGTACTTC
CASTRGVAYEQYF
>NA|many|TRBV6-5|TRBJ2-2
TGTGCCAGCAGTTACTCGAAGACGCACACCGGGGAGCTGTTTTTT
CASSYSKTHTGELFF
>TRBD1|NA|TRBV9|TRBJ1-1
TGTGCCAGCAGCGTGACGGGACAGGGGGCTTCTGAAGCTTTCTTT
CASSVTGQGASEAFF
>TRBD1|many|TRBV6-1|TRBJ2-5
TGTGCCAGCAGTGGGAGACAGGGAGAGACCCAGTACTTC
CASSGRQGETQYF
>NA|many|TRBV6-5|TRBJ2-7
TGTGCCAGCACCCTAGGGGGTACCTACGAGCAGTACTTC
CASTLGGTYEQYF
>NA|many|TRBV12-3/TRBV12-4|TRBJ1-2
TGTGCCAGCAGTTTAGGGGATGGCTACACCTTC
CASSLGDGYTF
>NA|many|TRBV2|TRBJ1-1
TGTGCCAGCAGTGAAGCGCGTACCACTGAAGCTTTCTTT
CASSEARTTEAFF
>NA|many|TRBV6-2/TRBV6-3|TRBJ1-3
TGTGCCAGCAGTGTTACGGGACGGCGCTCTGGAAACACCATATATTTT
CASSVTGRRSGNTIYF
>NA|NA|TRBV15|TRBJ1-5
TGTGCCACCAGCAGAGAGAGGAGTAGCAATCAGCCCCAGCATTTT
CATSRERSSNQPQHF
>TRBD2|many|TRBV6-2/TRBV6-3|TRBJ2-6
TGTGCCAGCAGTCAGACTAGCGGGGGGGCTCCAGCTGGGGCCAACGTCCTGACTTTC
CASSQTSGGAPAGANVLTF
>NA|many|TRBV12-3/TRBV12-4|TRBJ1-1
TGTGCCAGCAGTCCGGTTAGGGGATCGAACACTGAAGCTTTCTTT
CASSPVRGSNTEAFF
>NA|many|TRBV28|TRBJ2-7
TGTGCCATCAGGAGGGTGGACTACGAGCAGTACTTC
CAIRRVDYEQYF
>NA|many|TRBV29-1|TRBJ2-5
TGCAGCGTTTGCTACCAGGGGGGAGAGACCCAGTACTTC
CSVCYQGGETQYF